What follows describes a single T cell receptor beta chain. Its antigen is still unknown. No much larger clone exists at a distance of one base, and base qualities are not known. Library generation was performed with the immunoSEQ multiplex PCR assay. Not all clones reach the TCRdb copy of this immuneACCESS table, which keeps in-frame sequences only. Checked studies attribute under half of the gap to unresolved V genes and leave the rest unexplained. The sample records roughly 150,000 clones, around 88% of which are singletons. Of the sample, approximately 1.6% is held by the ten largest clones. This sample stems from a study of control samples from healthy donors and cancer patients (dated by TCRdb to about 2020). The CDR3 goes from the cysteine to the phenylalanine over 17 residues. Kept here is only the CDR3 DNA, which spans 51 bases and is read in frame from base 1. Sequences SGHRS (CDR1) and YFSETQ (CDR2) are obtained from the germline V gene. The V and J ends are trimmed by 4 bases and 3 bases, leaving 21 bases between them.

The sequenced sample was blood. The sequence derives from a man aged 18 to 35 in good health. The receptor chain draws on TRBV5-1 and TRBJ2-3, with the D gene too uncertain to name. CDR3 protein: CASSPHSPVKRTDTQYF. The DNA sequence is given as TGCGCCAGCAGCCCACATTCCCCGGTGAAAAGGACAGATACGCAGTATTTT.